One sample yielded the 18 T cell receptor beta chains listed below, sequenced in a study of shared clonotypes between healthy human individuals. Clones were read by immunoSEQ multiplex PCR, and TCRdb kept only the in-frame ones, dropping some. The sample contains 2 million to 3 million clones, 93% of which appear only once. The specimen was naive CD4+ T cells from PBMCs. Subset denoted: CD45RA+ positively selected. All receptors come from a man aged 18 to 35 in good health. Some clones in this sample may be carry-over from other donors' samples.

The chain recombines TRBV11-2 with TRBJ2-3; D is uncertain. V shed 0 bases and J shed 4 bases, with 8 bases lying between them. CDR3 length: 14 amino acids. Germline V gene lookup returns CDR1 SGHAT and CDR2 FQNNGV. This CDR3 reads CASSLEWTPDTQYF. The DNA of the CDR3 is TGTGCCAGCAGCTTAGAGTGGACCCCAGATACGCAGTATTTT.

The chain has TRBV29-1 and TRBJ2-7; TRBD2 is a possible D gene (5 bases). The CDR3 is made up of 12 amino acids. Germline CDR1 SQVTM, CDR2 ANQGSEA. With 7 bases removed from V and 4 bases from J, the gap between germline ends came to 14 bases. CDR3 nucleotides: TGCAGCGGTCGGGAAGCTACTTACGAGCAGTACTTC. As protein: CSGREATYEQYF.

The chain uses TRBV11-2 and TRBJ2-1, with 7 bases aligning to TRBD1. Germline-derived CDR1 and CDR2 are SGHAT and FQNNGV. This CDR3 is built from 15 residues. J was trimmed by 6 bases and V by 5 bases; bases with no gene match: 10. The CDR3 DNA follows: TGTGCCAGCAGCCTCCAGGGGGTAATTGTCAATGAGCAGTTCTTC. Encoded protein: CASSLQGVIVNEQFF.

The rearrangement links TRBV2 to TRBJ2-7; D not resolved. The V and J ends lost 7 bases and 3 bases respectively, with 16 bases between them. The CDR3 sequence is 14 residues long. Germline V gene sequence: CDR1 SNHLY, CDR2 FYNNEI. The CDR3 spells CASIEDGQLYEQYF. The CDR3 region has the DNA TGTGCCAGCATAGAGGACGGCCAACTCTACGAGCAGTACTTC.

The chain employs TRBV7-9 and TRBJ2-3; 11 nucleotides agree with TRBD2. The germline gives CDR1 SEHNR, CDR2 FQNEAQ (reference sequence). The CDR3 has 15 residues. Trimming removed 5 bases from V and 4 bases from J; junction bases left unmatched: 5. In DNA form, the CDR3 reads TGTGCCAGCAGCCGCGAACTAGCGGGAGCAGATACGCAGTATTTT. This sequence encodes CASSRELAGADTQYF.

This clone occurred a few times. Here the CDR3 reads CASSPTGTAYGYTF. CDR3 sequence (DNA): TGTGCCAGCAGCCCGACCGGGACTGCATATGGCTACACCTTC. The chain combines TRBV4-2 with TRBJ1-2, with D possibly TRBD1 on 5 matching bases. Trimming left V 4 bases short and J 5 bases short, with 14 bases between. The CDR3 has 14 residues. The germline CDR1 and CDR2 sequences are LGHNA and YNFKEQ.

CDR3 DNA: TGTGCCAGCAGTGAAGGACAGAACCAAGAGACCCAGTACTTC. Its protein is CASSEGQNQETQYF. The V call is TRBV25-1, the J call TRBJ2-5; maybe TRBD1 (6 bases). The CDR3 totals 14 residues. The V gene's germline CDR1 is MGHDK and CDR2 SYGVNS. The V end lost 2 bases, the J end lost 0 bases, and 7 bases lay between the germline ends.

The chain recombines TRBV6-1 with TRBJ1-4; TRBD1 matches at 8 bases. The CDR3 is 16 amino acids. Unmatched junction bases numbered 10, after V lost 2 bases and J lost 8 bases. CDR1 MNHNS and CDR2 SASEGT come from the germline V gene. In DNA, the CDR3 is TGTGCCAGCAGTGAACCAGACAGGGGAGGAAGGGAAAAACTGTTTTTT. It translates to CASSEPDRGGREKLFF.

The chain's CDR3 is CASSLPGAETQYF. In nucleotides, the CDR3 is TGTGCCAGCAGCTTACCGGGAGCGGAGACCCAGTACTTC. The rearrangement uses TRBV11-2 and TRBJ2-5, with D maybe TRBD2 (6 bases). The CDR3 is 13 amino acids. Germline V CDR1 and CDR2: SGHAT, FQNNGV. The V gene lost 2 bases and the J gene lost 5 bases, with 9 bases spanning the gap.

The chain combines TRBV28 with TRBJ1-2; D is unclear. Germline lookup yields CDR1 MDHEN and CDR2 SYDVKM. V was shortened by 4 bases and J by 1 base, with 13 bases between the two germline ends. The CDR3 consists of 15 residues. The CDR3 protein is CASSSESTGNYGYTF. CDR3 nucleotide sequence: TGTGCCAGCAGTTCCGAATCAACGGGTAACTATGGCTACACCTTC.

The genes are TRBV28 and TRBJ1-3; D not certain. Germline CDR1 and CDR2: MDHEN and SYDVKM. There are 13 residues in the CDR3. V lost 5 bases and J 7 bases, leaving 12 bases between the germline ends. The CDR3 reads CASSVPRYNTIYF. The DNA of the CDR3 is TGTGCCAGCAGTGTCCCGAGATACAACACCATATATTTT.

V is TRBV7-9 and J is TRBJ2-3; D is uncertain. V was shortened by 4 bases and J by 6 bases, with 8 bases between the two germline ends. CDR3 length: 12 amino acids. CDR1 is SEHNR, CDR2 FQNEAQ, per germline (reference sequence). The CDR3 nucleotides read TGTGCCAGCAGCTCCCCGTCGGATACGCAGTATTTT. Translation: CASSSPSDTQYF.

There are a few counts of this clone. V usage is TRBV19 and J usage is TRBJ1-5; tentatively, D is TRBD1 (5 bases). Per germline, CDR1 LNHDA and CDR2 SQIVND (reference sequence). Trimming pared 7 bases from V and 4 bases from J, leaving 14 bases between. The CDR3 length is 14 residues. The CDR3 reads CASKREAGNQPQHF. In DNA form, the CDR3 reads TGTGCCAGTAAAAGGGAGGCAGGGAATCAGCCCCAGCATTTT. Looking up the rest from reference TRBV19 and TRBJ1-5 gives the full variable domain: DGGITQSPKYLFRKEGQNVTLSCEQNLNHDAMYWYRQDPGQGLRLIYYSQIVNDFQKGDIAEGYSVSREKKESFPLTVTSAQKNPTAFYLCASKREAGNQPQHFGDGTRLSIL.

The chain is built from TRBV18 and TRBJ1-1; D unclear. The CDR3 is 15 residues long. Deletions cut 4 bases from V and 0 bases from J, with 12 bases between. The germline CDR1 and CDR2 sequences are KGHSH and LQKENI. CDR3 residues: CASSLNSWVNTEAFF. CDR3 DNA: TGTGCCAGCTCACTAAACTCGTGGGTGAACACTGAAGCTTTCTTT.

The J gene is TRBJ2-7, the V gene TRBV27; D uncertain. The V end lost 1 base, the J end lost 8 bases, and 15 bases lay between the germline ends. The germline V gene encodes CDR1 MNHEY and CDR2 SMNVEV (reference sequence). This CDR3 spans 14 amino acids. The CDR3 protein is CASSLYRGPSKQYF. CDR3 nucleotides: TGTGCCAGCAGTTTATATCGAGGCCCCTCAAAGCAGTACTTC.

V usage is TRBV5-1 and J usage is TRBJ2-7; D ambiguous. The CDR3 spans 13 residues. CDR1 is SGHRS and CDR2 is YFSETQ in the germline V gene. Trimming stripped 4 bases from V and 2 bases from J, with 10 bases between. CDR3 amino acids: CASSGQATYEQYF. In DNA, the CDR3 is TGCGCCAGCAGCGGGCAGGCAACCTACGAGCAGTACTTC. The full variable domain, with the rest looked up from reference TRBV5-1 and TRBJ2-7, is KAGVTQTPRYLIKTRGQQVTLSCSPISGHRSVSWYQQTPGQGLQFLFEYFSETQRNKGNFPGRFSGRQFSNSRSEMNVSTLELGDSALYLCASSGQATYEQYFGPGTRLTVT.

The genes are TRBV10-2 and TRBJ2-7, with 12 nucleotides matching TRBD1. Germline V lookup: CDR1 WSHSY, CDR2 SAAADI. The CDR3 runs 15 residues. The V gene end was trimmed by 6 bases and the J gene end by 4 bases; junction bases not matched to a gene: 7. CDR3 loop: CASRGQGARRYEQYF. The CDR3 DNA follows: TGCGCCAGCAGGGGACAGGGGGCTAGGCGTTACGAGCAGTACTTC.

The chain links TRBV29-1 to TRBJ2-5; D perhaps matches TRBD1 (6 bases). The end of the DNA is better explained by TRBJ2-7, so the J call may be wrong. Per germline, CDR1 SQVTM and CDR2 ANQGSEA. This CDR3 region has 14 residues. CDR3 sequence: CSATPGHNSYEQYF. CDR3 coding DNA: TGCAGCGCAACTCCGGGACACAATTCCTACGAGCAGTACTTC.